This TCR beta chain was recorded in a study of OX40 agonist ivuxolimab in advanced cancers. About the research overall: Every 2 weeks, patients received ivuxolimab intravenously, dosed at 0.01 to 10 mg/kg. Findings and caveats of the study: Mean expanded clone counts were higher in CD8+ than CD4+ T cells.

Samples of blood were obtained at baseline, on cycle 4 day 1, and on cycle 7 day 1. Here immunoSEQ multiplex PCR was the method, and the copy in TCRdb shows in-frame clones only, minus some. The sample has 65,000 to 95,000 clones; around 83% are singletons. On this clone: Its antigen remains unidentified.

CDR1 is MNHEY and CDR2 is SMNVEV in the germline V gene (reference sequence). This CDR3 region has 13 residues. Trimming removed 2 bases at V and 5 bases at J, with 9 bases between. The source material was CD4+ or CD8+ T cells sorted from blood, sampled in a trial of the OX40 agonist ivuxolimab. The V gene is TRBV27, the J gene TRBJ1-2, with TRBD1 as a possible D gene (6 bases). The TCR was taken from an adult with an advanced solid tumor such as melanoma, head and neck, liver or kidney cancer. The CDR3, as DNA: TGTGCCAGCAGTTTAAGGCAGGGGTATGGCTACACCTTC. This codes for CASSLRQGYGYTF.